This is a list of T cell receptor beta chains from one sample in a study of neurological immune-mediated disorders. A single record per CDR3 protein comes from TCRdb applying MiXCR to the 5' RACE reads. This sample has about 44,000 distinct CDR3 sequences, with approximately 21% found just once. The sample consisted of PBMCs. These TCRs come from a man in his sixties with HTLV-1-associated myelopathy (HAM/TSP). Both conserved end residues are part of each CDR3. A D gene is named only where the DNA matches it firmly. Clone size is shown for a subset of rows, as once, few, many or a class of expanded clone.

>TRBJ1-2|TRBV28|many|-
TGTGCCAGCAGTGGAGACCCGTCTTATGGCTACACCTTC
CASSGDPSYGYTF
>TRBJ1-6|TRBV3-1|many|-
TGTGCCAGCAGCCGATGGGACGGAACTAATTCACCCCTCCACTTT
CASSRWDGTNSPLHF
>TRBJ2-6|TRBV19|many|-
TGTGCCAGTAGTGTCCAGGACTCTGGGGCCAACGTCCTGACTTTC
CASSVQDSGANVLTF
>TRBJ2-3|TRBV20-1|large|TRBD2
TGCAGTGCTAGAGATCGACTAGCGCCCACAGATACGCAGTATTTT
CSARDRLAPTDTQYF
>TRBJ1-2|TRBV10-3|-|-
TGTGCCATCAAAATATCTAGCAGGGGAATAACGGGCTACACCTTC
CAIKISSRGITGYTF
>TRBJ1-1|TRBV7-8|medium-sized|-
TGTGCCAGCAGCTCCGGAACCACTCGTGAAGCTTTCTTT
CASSSGTTREAFF
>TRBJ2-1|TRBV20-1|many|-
TGCAGTGCAAAAAAGTCGGACGGGTACAATGAGCAGTTCTTC
CSAKKSDGYNEQFF
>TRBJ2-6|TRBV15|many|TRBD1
TGTGCCACCAGCGAGGGACAGGGGGGGGCCAACGTCCTGACTTTC
CATSEGQGGANVLTF
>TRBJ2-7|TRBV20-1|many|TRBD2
TGCAGTGCTCCTAACCCCCGGACTAGCGGGAGTGGTGAGCAGTACTTC
CSAPNPRTSGSGEQYF
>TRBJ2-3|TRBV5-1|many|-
TGCGCCAGCAGCTTGGTTACAGATACGCAGTATTTT
CASSLVTDTQYF
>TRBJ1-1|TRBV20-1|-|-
TGCAGTGTTAGTCCCGCGAGAGCTTTCTTT
CSVSPARAFF
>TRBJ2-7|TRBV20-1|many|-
TGCAGTGCTAGAATCGGGAGCCCCTACGAGCAGTACTTC
CSARIGSPYEQYF
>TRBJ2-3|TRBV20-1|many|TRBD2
TGCAGTGCTAGATTGGCGGGAGGGCCGCGTACAGATACGCAGTATTTT
CSARLAGGPRTDTQYF
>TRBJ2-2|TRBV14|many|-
TGTGCCAGCAGCCAAGCTAGGAACACCGGGGAGCTGTTTTTT
CASSQARNTGELFF
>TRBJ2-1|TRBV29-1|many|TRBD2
TGCAGCGCCGCCCTAGCGGACTTTAATGAGCAGTTCTTC
CSAALADFNEQFF
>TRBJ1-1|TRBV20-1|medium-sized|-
TGCATAGCACGGGAGAACACTGAAGCTTTCTTT
CIARENTEAFF
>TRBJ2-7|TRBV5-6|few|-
TGTGCCAGCAGCTTGGGTCTGGGTGACGGGCAGTACTTC
CASSLGLGDGQYF
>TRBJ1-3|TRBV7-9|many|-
TGTGCCAGCAGGTCTGGTGCTGGAAACACCATATATTTT
CASRSGAGNTIYF
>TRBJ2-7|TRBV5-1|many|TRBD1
TGCGCCAGCAGCGTCGCCGGGACAGGACTCTACGAGCAGTACTTC
CASSVAGTGLYEQYF
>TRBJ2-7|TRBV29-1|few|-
TGCAGCGCGAGTCTGAACTACGAGCAGTACTTC
CSASLNYEQYF
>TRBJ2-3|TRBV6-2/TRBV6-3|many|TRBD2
TGTGCCAGCTCCCAAATCTCTAGCGGGTACACAGATACGCAGTATTTT
CASSQISSGYTDTQYF
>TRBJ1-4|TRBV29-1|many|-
TGCAGCGGGGGAGGGGATGAAAAACTGTTTTTT
CSGGGDEKLFF
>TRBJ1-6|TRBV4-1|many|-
TGCGCCAGCGCCGGGACGGGAAATTCACCCCTCCACTTT
CASAGTGNSPLHF
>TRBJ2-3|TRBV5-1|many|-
TGCGCCAGCAGCCTTGGAGCGCCTTCTAGCACAGATACGCAGTATTTT
CASSLGAPSSTDTQYF
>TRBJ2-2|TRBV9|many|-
TGTGCCAGCAGCCCTCATTCCGGGAACACCGGGGAGCTGTTTTTT
CASSPHSGNTGELFF
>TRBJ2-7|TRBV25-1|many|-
TGTGCCAGCAGTGGGACAGCCCTCTACGAGCAGTACTTC
CASSGTALYEQYF
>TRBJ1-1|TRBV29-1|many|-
TGCAGCGTTGACAGGACCTCAGGAGCTTTCTTT
CSVDRTSGAFF
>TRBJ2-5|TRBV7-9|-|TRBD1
TGTGCCAGCAGCTTCCCTGGGACAGCGCAAGAGACCCAGTACTTC
CASSFPGTAQETQYF
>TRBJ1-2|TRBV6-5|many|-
TGTGCCAGCAGGTCCCTTAAGGGGCTAAACTATGGCTACACCTTC
CASRSLKGLNYGYTF
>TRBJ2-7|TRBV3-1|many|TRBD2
TGTGCCAGCAGCCAGACTAGCGGGAGTCCCTACGAGCAGTACTTC
CASSQTSGSPYEQYF
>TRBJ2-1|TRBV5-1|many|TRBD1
TGCGCCAGCAGCTTGTCAGGCAGGGGGAGTGAGCAGTTCTTC
CASSLSGRGSEQFF
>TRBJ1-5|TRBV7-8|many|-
TGTGCCAGCAGCCAAACTGGCGATCAGCCCCAGCATTTT
CASSQTGDQPQHF
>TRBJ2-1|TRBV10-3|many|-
TGTGCCATCAGTGGGGCGGGCAATGAGCAGTTCTTC
CAISGAGNEQFF
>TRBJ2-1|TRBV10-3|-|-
TGTGCCATCAGTGAGGGCACTTACAATGAGCAGTTCTTC
CAISEGTYNEQFF
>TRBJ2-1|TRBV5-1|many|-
TGCGCCAGCAGCACCTCAGGGGATGAGCAGTTCTTC
CASSTSGDEQFF
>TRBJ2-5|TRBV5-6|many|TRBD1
TGTGCCAGCAGCCTACGGACAGGAGAGACCCAGTACTTC
CASSLRTGETQYF
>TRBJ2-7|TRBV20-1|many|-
TGCAGTGCCGCTTGGGGGCAGACCTACGAGCAGTACTTC
CSAAWGQTYEQYF
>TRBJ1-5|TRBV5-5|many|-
TGTGCCAGCAGCTTAGCAGAGGGTAGGGCGTCTCAGCCCCAGCATTTT
CASSLAEGRASQPQHF
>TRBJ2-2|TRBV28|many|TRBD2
TGTGCCAGCAGTTTCGCCGGGACTAGCGGGAGTACGGGTTTGAGCACCGGGGAGCTGTTTTTT
CASSFAGTSGSTGLSTGELFF
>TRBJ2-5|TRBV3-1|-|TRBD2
TGTGCCAGCAGCCATATTCTAGCGGGAGGCCAAGAGACCCAGTACTTC
CASSHILAGGQETQYF
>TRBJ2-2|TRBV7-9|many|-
TGTGCCAGCAGCTTAGCGCCGGGTTCCGGGGAGCTGTTTTTT
CASSLAPGSGELFF
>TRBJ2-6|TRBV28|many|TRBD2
TGTGCCAGCAGTTTGGTATTAGGTCTAGCGGGAGGGCCCTCCGGCTCTGGGGCCAACGTCCTGACTTTC
CASSLVLGLAGGPSGSGANVLTF
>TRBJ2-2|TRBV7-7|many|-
TGTGCTAGCAGCTCTAGGGGGTCCGGGGAGCTGTTTTTT
CASSSRGSGELFF
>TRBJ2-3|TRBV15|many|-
TGTGCCACCAGCGCGGGGGGACAGGAGACAGATACGCAGTATTTT
CATSAGGQETDTQYF
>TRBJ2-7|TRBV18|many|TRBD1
TGTGCCAGCTCCGCACGGGGGGACAGGGGAGCCTACGAGCAGTACTTC
CASSARGDRGAYEQYF
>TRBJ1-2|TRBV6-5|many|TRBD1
TGTGCCAGCAGGACAGGGTCGGGAGATGGCTACACCTTC
CASRTGSGDGYTF
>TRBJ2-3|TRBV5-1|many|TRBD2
TGCGCCAGCAGCGTCTCGGGACTAGCCCCCTTTACGCAGTATTTT
CASSVSGLAPFTQYF
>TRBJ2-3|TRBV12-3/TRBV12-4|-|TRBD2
TGTGCCAACAGTCGGCCAGGACTAGCGGAAATGGGAGATACGCAGTATTTT
CANSRPGLAEMGDTQYF
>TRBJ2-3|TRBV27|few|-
TGTGCCAGCAGTTTATCAGGTCGTATAGGGGGGCTTGAGGTAGATACGCAGTATTTT
CASSLSGRIGGLEVDTQYF
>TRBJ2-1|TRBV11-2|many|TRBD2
TGTGCCAGCACCCTGACTAGCGGGAGCCCCAATGAGCAGTTCTTC
CASTLTSGSPNEQFF
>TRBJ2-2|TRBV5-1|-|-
TGCGCCAGCAGTTCTCAGCAAACACCATGGCGCACCGGGGAGCTGTTTTTT
CASSSQQTPWRTGELFF